The source of this T cell receptor (beta chain) is a study of regulatory T cells in long-lasting Graves disease. The ends were cut back, 0 bases at V and 4 bases at J, with 2 bases in the middle. Germline-derived CDR1 and CDR2 are KGHDR and SFDVKD. The CDR3 totals 13 residues. To make TCR beta libraries, researchers used iRepertoire HTBI primers and Arm-PCR of CDR3 regions. MiXCR was run by TCRdb on the multiplex PCR reads, yielding one entry per CDR3 protein. The sample lists roughly 380,000 distinct CDR3 sequences, roughly 17% seen once, with 25% to 30% in the top ten. Time point in this sample: newly diagnosed GD, antithyroid drugs for less than 3 months. The TCR library used RNA extracted from PBMCs. These data were also reused for a study on T cells in Graves' hyperthyroidism and ophthalmopathy. That study adds: Uncontrolled infection, other autoimmune disease, pregnancy or lactation led to exclusion. Using the HTBI primer set, a first-round RT-PCR was run on the TCR CDR3.

The input for sequencing was peripheral blood mononuclear cells (PBMCs), taken at new diagnosis, from a patient treated with antithyroid drugs. This receptor was taken from a man aged 40-50 years with Graves disease. The chain combines TRBV24-1 with TRBJ2-2, with no clear D. The CDR3 DNA reads TGTGCCACCAGTGATTTGGCCACCGGGGAGCTGTTTTTT. Translated, it gives CATSDLATGELFF.